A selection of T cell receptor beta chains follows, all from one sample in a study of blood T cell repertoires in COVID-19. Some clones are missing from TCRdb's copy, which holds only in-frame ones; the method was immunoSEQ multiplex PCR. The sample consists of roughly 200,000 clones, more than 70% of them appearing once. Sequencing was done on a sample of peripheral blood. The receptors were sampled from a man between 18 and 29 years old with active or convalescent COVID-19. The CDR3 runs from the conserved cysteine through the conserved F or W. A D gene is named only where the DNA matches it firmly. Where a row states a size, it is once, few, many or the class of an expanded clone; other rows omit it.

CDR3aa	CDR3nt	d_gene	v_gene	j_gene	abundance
CASSGGRSEQFF	TGTGCCAGCAGCGGGGGGAGGAGTGAGCAGTTCTTC	NA	TRBV5-4	TRBJ2-1	NA
CASSALVSTDTQYF	TGTGCCAGCAGCGCACTAGTTTCCACAGATACGCAGTATTTT	NA	TRBV5-5	TRBJ2-3	NA
CASSPGTGPYNEQFF	TGTGCCAGCTCACCGGGGACAGGACCCTACAATGAGCAGTTCTTC	TRBD1	TRBV18	TRBJ2-1	NA
CASSFGRQGWGTDTQYF	TGTGCCAGCAGCTTCGGGCGACAGGGCTGGGGCACAGATACGCAGTATTTT	TRBD1	TRBV5-6	TRBJ2-3	NA
CASKTNNKQGDGYTF	TGTGCCAGTAAGACAAACAACAAACAGGGGGATGGCTACACCTTC	TRBD1	TRBV19	TRBJ1-2	NA
CASSPRDRGGYTF	TGTGCCAGCAGTCCCCGGGACAGGGGTGGCTACACCTTC	TRBD1	TRBV27	TRBJ1-2	NA
CASSSRDRGTGELFF	TGTGCCAGCAGCAGCCGGGACAGGGGCACCGGGGAGCTGTTTTTT	TRBD1	TRBV5-4	TRBJ2-2	NA
CASSPLWGGNNEQFF	TGTGCCAGCAGTCCCCTGTGGGGGGGTAACAATGAGCAGTTCTTC	TRBD2	TRBV6-6	TRBJ2-1	NA
CASSVEYLTDTQYF	TGTGCCAGCAGCGTAGAATACCTAACAGATACGCAGTATTTT	NA	TRBV9	TRBJ2-3	NA
CASSLSDAGENEQFF	TGTGCCAGCTCACTATCGGACGCGGGAGAGAATGAGCAGTTCTTC	TRBD2	TRBV18	TRBJ2-1	once
CASSATGSEKLFF	TGTGCCAGTAGTGCGACAGGGTCTGAAAAACTGTTTTTT	TRBD1	TRBV19	TRBJ1-4	NA
CASSKDRAYYNEQFF	TGTGCCAGCAGTAAGGACAGGGCTTACTACAATGAGCAGTTCTTC	TRBD1	TRBV2	TRBJ2-1	NA
CSVGEGTRHEQFF	TGCAGCGTAGGGGAGGGAACTCGCCATGAGCAGTTCTTC	TRBD2	TRBV29-1	TRBJ2-1	once
CASSLNRGTETQYF	TGTGCCAGCAGCTTAAACAGGGGGACCGAGACCCAGTACTTC	TRBD1	TRBV7-2	TRBJ2-5	NA
CASSPLNSAGANEQFF	TGTGCCAGCAGCCCCCTGAATTCCGCGGGAGCGAATGAGCAGTTCTTC	TRBD2	TRBV9	TRBJ2-1	NA
CASSLAPGQGYEQYF	TGCGCCAGCAGCTTGGCCCCAGGACAGGGCTACGAGCAGTACTTC	TRBD1	TRBV5-1	TRBJ2-7	once
CASRFNGDYRTDTEAFF	TGTGCCAGCAGGTTTAACGGTGATTACCGTACGGACACTGAAGCTTTCTTT	NA	TRBV27	TRBJ1-1	NA
CASSVGGDEAFF	TGTGCCAGCAGCGTGGGGGGGGATGAAGCTTTCTTT	NA	TRBV5-4	TRBJ1-1	NA
CASRASAASSYNEQFF	TGTGCCAGCAGAGCGTCGGCAGCGAGCTCCTACAATGAGCAGTTCTTC	NA	TRBV2	TRBJ2-1	NA
CASSYYGGRDGEAFF	TGTGCCAGCAGTTACTATGGGGGGAGGGACGGTGAAGCTTTCTTT	NA	TRBV6-5	TRBJ1-1	NA
CASSPLPSDRATDTQYF	TGTGCCAGCTCACCACTACCCTCGGACAGGGCCACAGATACGCAGTATTTT	TRBD1	TRBV18	TRBJ2-3	NA
CASSLEGQPNEKLFF	TGTGCCAGCAGCCTAGAGGGACAGCCGAATGAAAAACTGTTTTTT	TRBD1	TRBV7-9	TRBJ1-4	NA
CASSLDGAGAQETQYF	TGCGCCAGCAGCTTGGACGGCGCGGGGGCTCAAGAGACCCAGTACTTC	NA	TRBV5-1	TRBJ2-5	once
CASSQARTGDTEAFF	TGCGCCAGCAGCCAAGCCAGGACAGGAGACACTGAAGCTTTCTTT	TRBD1	TRBV4-3	TRBJ1-1	NA
CASSAYPSTDTQYF	TGTGCCAGTAGTGCGTATCCTAGCACAGATACGCAGTATTTT	NA	TRBV19	TRBJ2-3	NA